This T cell receptor (beta chain) was sequenced in a study of blood T cell repertoires in COVID-19. Profiled with immunoSEQ multiplex PCR; TCRdb holds only in-frame clones, not every one. The sample gives over 200,000 clones, roughly 80% of which show up once; roughly 5% is in the top ten. This clone was counted a single time. The germline V gene encodes CDR1 SNHLY and CDR2 FYNNEI. The germline V and J ends were trimmed by 10 bases and 8 bases, with 14 bases remaining between them. CDR3 length: 12 residues. The clonotype comes from a human donor in a cohort sampled during active COVID-19. Sequencing input: peripheral blood. V usage is TRBV2 and J usage is TRBJ1-4, with D unclear. Written as DNA, the CDR3 is TGTGCCACTCACTTGCGTCGGGAAAAACTGTTTTTT. Its translation: CATHLRREKLFF.